Below are 6 T cell receptor beta chains sequenced from a single sample in a study of shared clonotypes between healthy human individuals. Terminally differentiated effector memory CD45RA+ cells were left out of the naive CD8 fraction, which was CD45RO-negative and positively selected for CCR7. TCRdb's table, derived via immunoSEQ multiplex PCR, lists solely in-frame clones and lacks some. The sample lists hundreds of thousands of clones, roughly 96% occurring once. Sequenced sample: naive CD8+ T cells sorted from blood. These receptor sequences come from a woman aged 30 to 39 in good health.

This clone was counted a few times. The chain employs TRBV7-9 and TRBJ2-7; 10 bases are a match to TRBD2. This CDR3 has 14 amino acids. Germline V gene data show CDR1 as SEHNR and CDR2 as FQNEAQ (reference sequence). V trimming: 5 bases; J trimming: 0 bases; junction bases outside the gene matches: 1. DNA for the CDR3: TGTGCCAGCAGCCCTAGCGGGAGCTCCTACGAGCAGTACTTC. Its protein product is CASSPSGSSYEQYF.

The J gene is TRBJ2-7, the V gene TRBV6-1; D is perhaps TRBD2 (6 bases). V dropped 4 bases and J dropped 5 bases, with 15 bases sitting between them. The CDR3 loop spans 14 amino acids. From germline, CDR1 is MNHNS and CDR2 SASEGT. CDR3 sequence (DNA): TGTGCCAGCAGTGGTTGGGGGAGGACGGACGAGCAGTACTTC. This sequence encodes CASSGWGRTDEQYF.

This clone showed up just once. The chain employs TRBV27 and TRBJ2-3; 9 nucleotides line up with TRBD1. Germline CDR1 MNHEY, CDR2 SMNVEV (reference sequence). There are 12 residues in the CDR3. V gave up 10 bases and J gave up 6 bases; unmatched junction bases: 5. For the CDR3, the DNA is TGTGCCACCAGGACAGGGGTGGATACGCAGTATTTT. Translating gives CATRTGVDTQYF.

Only one count was recorded for this clone. The V and J genes are TRBV7-9 and TRBJ2-7; D might be TRBD2 (7 bases). The CDR3 totals 15 residues. V gave up 3 bases and J gave up 2 bases, with 14 bases separating them. CDR1 is SEHNR and CDR2 is FQNEAQ in the germline V gene (reference sequence). The CDR3, as DNA: TGTGCCAGCAGCTTGGGGGGGCTGGGAACCTACGAGCAGTACTTC. It encodes CASSLGGLGTYEQYF. The variable domain in full, with the rest retrieved from reference TRBV7-9 and TRBJ2-7, is DTGVSQNPRHKITKRGQNVTFRCDPISEHNRLYWYRQTLGQGPEFLTYFQNEAQLEKSRLLSDRFSAERPKGSFSTLEIQRTEQGDSAMYLCASSLGGLGTYEQYFGPGTRLTVT.

The chain joins TRBV5-1 to TRBJ2-7, with 8 bases that match TRBD2. This CDR3 contains 16 residues. Germline trimming cut 4 bases from V and 4 bases from J; bases unmatched to any gene: 13. The germline gives CDR1 SGHRS, CDR2 YFSETQ. This CDR3 is CASSGSGAGVGYEQYF. The DNA of the CDR3 is TGCGCCAGCAGCGGGAGCGGAGCGGGAGTTGGGTACGAGCAGTACTTC.

The rearrangement joins TRBV7-9 to TRBJ2-3; D is ambiguous. V was trimmed by 2 bases and J by 0 bases, leaving 15 bases between them. This CDR3 is 17 amino acids long. Germline V gene lookup returns CDR1 SEHNR and CDR2 FQNEAQ (reference sequence). CDR3 DNA sequence: TGTGCCAGCAGCTTAAGTTTCGGCGGACCTAGCACAGATACGCAGTATTTT. It translates to CASSLSFGGPSTDTQYF.